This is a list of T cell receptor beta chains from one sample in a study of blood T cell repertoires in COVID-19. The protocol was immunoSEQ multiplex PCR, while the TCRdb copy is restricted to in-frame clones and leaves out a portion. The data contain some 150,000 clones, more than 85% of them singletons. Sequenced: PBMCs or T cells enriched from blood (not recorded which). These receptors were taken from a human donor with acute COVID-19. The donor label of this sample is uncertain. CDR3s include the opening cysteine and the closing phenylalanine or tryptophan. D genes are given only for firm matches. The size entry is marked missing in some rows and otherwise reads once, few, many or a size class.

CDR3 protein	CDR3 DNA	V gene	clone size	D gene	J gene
CASSPLSGGSDTQYF	TGTGCCAGCTCACCACTCTCAGGGGGCTCAGATACGCAGTATTTT	TRBV18	-	TRBD1	TRBJ2-3
CASLGGGETQYF	TGTGCCAGCCTTGGGGGCGGAGAGACCCAGTACTTC	TRBV18	-	-	TRBJ2-5
CASSQVGGDYGYTF	TGCGCCAGCAGCCAAGTCGGGGGGGACTATGGCTACACCTTC	TRBV4-3	-	-	TRBJ1-2
CSASGQGDWYGYTF	TGCAGTGCAAGTGGACAGGGAGATTGGTATGGCTACACCTTC	TRBV20-1	-	TRBD1	TRBJ1-2
CASMPGQTRGQFF	TGTGCCAGCATGCCGGGACAAACAAGGGGGCAGTTCTTC	TRBV5-6	-	-	TRBJ2-1
CASSMRGTETQYF	TGTGCCAGTAGTATGCGGGGAACGGAGACCCAGTACTTC	TRBV19	-	-	TRBJ2-5
CSVDLGTAEAFF	TGCAGCGTTGATTTAGGGACAGCAGAAGCTTTCTTT	TRBV29-1	few	TRBD1	TRBJ1-1
CASSLAVGQGASGYTF	TGCGCCAGCAGCTTGGCCGTGGGACAGGGGGCGAGTGGCTACACCTTC	TRBV5-1	-	TRBD1	TRBJ1-2
CASSQGRIPGQEAFF	TGTGCCAGCAGCCAAGGAAGGATACCGGGACAAGAAGCTTTCTTT	TRBV3-1/TRBV3-2	once	-	TRBJ1-1
CASTLNEEETQYF	TGTGCCAGCACCTTGAATGAGGAAGAGACCCAGTACTTC	TRBV6-5	-	-	TRBJ2-5
CASSLTGVNGNTIYF	TGTGCCAGCAGTTTAACAGGGGTGAACGGAAACACCATATATTTT	TRBV27	-	TRBD1	TRBJ1-3
CASSGGQGRLNTEAFF	TGTGCCAGCAGTGGGGGACAGGGTCGATTGAACACTGAAGCTTTCTTT	TRBV6-1	-	TRBD1	TRBJ1-1
CASSLETVNYGYTF	TGTGCCAGCAGCTTGGAAACAGTAAACTATGGCTACACCTTC	TRBV5-5	-	-	TRBJ1-2
CASSQEVRQGSQPQHF	TGCGCCAGCAGCCAAGAGGTGCGGCAGGGCAGTCAGCCCCAGCATTTT	TRBV4-1	-	-	TRBJ1-5
CACRDYGYTF	TGTGCCTGCCGGGACTATGGCTACACCTTC	TRBV30	-	-	TRBJ1-2
CASSLASGRGYEQYF	TGCGCCAGCAGCTTGGCCTCTGGGAGAGGCTACGAGCAGTACTTC	TRBV5-1	-	-	TRBJ2-7
CASSQVSSRDRVSYEQYF	TGCGCCAGCAGCCAAGTTTCCTCCCGGGACAGGGTCTCCTACGAGCAGTACTTC	TRBV4-1	once	TRBD1	TRBJ2-7
CSVDGRGRDNEQFF	TGCAGCGTTGACGGCAGGGGGCGCGACAATGAGCAGTTCTTC	TRBV29-1	-	TRBD1	TRBJ2-1
CASSQGSRGYTF	TGTGCCAGCAGTCAGGGTTCTCGAGGCTACACCTTC	TRBV25-1	-	-	TRBJ1-2
CASSVTAGGPRETQYF	TGTGCCAGCAGCGTAACAGCGGGGGGGCCGAGAGAGACCCAGTACTTC	TRBV9	-	TRBD2	TRBJ2-5
CSVGVRQGGYEQYF	TGCAGCGTTGGGGTGAGACAGGGGGGCTACGAGCAGTACTTC	TRBV29-1	-	TRBD1	TRBJ2-7
CASSPLDSSSYEQYF	TGTGCCAGCAGCCCTCTGGACAGCAGCTCCTACGAGCAGTACTTC	TRBV9	-	-	TRBJ2-7
CASSLKNTEAFF	TGTGCCAGCAGCCTTAAGAACACTGAAGCTTTCTTT	TRBV28	-	-	TRBJ1-1
CASSPGGDTYGYTF	TGCGCCAGCAGCCCGGGAGGGGATACCTATGGCTACACCTTC	TRBV5-1	-	-	TRBJ1-2
CATSSDRGAGQPQHF	TGTGCCACCAGCAGTGACAGGGGCGCAGGACAGCCCCAGCATTTT	TRBV15	-	TRBD1	TRBJ1-5
CAWGRAYEQYF	TGTGCCTGGGGACGAGCCTACGAGCAGTACTTC	TRBV30	-	-	TRBJ2-7
CASSYQGATEAFF	TGTGCCAGCAGTTACCAGGGGGCAACTGAAGCTTTCTTT	TRBV27	-	TRBD1	TRBJ1-1
CASSKDGQVWVAKDTQYF	TGTGCCAGCAGCAAAGATGGGCAGGTATGGGTGGCCAAAGATACGCAGTATTTT	TRBV21-1	-	-	TRBJ2-3
CASSQTSREQYF	TGTGCCAGCAGCCAGACTAGTCGCGAGCAGTACTTC	TRBV4-2	-	-	TRBJ2-7
CASSWDPRRANSPLHF	TGTGCCAGCAGCTGGGATCCACGGCGGGCTAATTCACCCCTCCACTTT	TRBV7-2	-	-	TRBJ1-6
CASSQMHGYKGTF	TGCGCCAGCAGCCAAATGCATGGCTATAAGGGGACCTTC	TRBV4-1	-	-	TRBJ1-2
CAWSGGTYEQYF	TGTGCCTGGAGTGGGGGCACCTACGAGCAGTACTTC	TRBV30	-	-	TRBJ2-7
CASSGPSGGTGTQYF	TGTGCCAGCAGCGGGCCTAGCGGGGGGACGGGGACGCAGTATTTT	TRBV3-1/TRBV3-2	-	TRBD2	TRBJ2-3
CASSQFKGVETEAFF	TGCGCCAGCAGCCAATTTAAAGGGGTAGAGACTGAAGCTTTCTTT	TRBV4-1	few	-	TRBJ1-1
CASSANRVAGNTEAFF	TGTGCCAGCAGCGCAAACAGGGTGGCGGGGAACACTGAAGCTTTCTTT	TRBV9	-	-	TRBJ1-1
CASSQGGQGNYGYTF	TGCGCCAGCAGCCAAGGGGGACAGGGAAACTATGGCTACACCTTC	TRBV4-1	-	TRBD1	TRBJ1-2
CASIGRPNTEAFF	TGTGCCAGCATAGGGAGACCGAACACTGAAGCTTTCTTT	TRBV7-2	-	-	TRBJ1-1
CASSLAEGLARHEQYF	TGTGCCAGCAGCTTAGCGGAAGGACTAGCTCGCCACGAGCAGTACTTC	TRBV7-9	-	TRBD2	TRBJ2-7
CASTSGGIDNEQFF	TGTGCCAGCACCAGCGGGGGGATCGACAATGAGCAGTTCTTC	TRBV3-1/TRBV3-2	-	TRBD2	TRBJ2-1
CASSAGLAMTDTQYF	TGTGCCAGCAGCGCAGGACTAGCGATGACAGATACGCAGTATTTT	TRBV9	-	TRBD2	TRBJ2-3